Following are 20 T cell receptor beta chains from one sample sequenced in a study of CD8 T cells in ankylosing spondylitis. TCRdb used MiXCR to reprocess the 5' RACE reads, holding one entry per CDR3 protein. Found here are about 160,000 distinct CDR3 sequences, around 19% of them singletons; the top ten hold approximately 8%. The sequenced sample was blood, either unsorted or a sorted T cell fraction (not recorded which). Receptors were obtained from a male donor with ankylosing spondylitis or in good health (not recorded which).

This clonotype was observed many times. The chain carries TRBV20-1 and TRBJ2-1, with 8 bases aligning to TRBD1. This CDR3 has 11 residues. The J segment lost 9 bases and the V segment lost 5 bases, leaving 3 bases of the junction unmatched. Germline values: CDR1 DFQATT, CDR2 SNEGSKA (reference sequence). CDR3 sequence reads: CSAAGGPEQFF. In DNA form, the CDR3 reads TGCAGTGCTGCAGGGGGCCCTGAGCAGTTCTTC.

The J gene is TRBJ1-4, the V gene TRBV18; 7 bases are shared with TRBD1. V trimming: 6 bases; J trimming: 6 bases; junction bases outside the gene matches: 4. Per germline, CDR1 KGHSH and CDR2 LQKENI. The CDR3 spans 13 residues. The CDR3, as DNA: TGTGCCAGCTCGACAGGGACTGATGAAAAACTGTTTTTT. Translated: CASSTGTDEKLFF.

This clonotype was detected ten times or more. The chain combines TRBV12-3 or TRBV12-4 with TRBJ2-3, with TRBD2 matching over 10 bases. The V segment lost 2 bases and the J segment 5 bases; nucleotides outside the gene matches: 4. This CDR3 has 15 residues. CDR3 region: CASSLLAGGKDTQYF. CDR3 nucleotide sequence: TGTGCCAGCAGTTTATTAGCGGGAGGCAAAGATACGCAGTATTTT.

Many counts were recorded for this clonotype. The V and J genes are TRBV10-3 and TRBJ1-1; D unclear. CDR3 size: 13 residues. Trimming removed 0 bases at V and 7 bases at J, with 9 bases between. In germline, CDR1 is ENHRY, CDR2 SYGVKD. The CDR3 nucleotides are TGTGCCATCAGTGAGTCGTACGTTAGTGAAGCTTTCTTT. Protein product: CAISESYVSEAFF.

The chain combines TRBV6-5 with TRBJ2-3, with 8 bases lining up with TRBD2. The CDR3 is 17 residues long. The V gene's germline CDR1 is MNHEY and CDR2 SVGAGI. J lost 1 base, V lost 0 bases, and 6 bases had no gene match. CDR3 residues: CASSYSRTSGRTDTQYF. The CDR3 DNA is TGTGCCAGCAGTTACTCGAGAACTAGCGGACGCACAGATACGCAGTATTTT.

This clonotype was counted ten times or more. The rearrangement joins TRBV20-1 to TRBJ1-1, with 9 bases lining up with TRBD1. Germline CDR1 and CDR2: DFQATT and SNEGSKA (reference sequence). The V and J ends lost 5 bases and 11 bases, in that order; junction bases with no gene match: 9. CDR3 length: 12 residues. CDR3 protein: CSAGGQGRYAFF. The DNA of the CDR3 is TGCAGTGCTGGCGGACAGGGGCGGTATGCTTTCTTT.

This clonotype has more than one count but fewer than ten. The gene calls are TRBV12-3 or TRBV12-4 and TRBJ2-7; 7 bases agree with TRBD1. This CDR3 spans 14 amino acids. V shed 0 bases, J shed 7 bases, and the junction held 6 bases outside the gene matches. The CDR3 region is CASSLALSGGEQYF. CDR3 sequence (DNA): TGTGCCAGCAGTTTAGCGCTTTCAGGGGGTGAGCAGTACTTC.

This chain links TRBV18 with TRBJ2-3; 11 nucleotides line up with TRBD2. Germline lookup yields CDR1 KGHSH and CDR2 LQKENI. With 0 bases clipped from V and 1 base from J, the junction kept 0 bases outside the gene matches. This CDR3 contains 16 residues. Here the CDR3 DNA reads TGTGCCAGCTCACCACCACTAGCGGGAGGCACAGATACGCAGTATTTT. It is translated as CASSPPLAGGTDTQYF.

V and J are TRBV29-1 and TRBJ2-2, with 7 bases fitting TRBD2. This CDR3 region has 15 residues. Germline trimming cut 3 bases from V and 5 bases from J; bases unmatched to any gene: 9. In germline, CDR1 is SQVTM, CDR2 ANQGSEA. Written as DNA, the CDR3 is TGCAGCGTTGATGGCTCCCCAGCGGGGACCGGGGAGCTGTTTTTT. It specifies CSVDGSPAGTGELFF.

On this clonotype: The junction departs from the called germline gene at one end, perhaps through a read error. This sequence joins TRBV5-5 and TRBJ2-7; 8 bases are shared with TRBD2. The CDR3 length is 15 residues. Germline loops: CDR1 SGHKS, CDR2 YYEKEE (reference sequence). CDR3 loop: CVSSLVPAGDNEQYF. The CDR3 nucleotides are TGTGTCAGCAGCTTGGTCCCAGCGGGAGATAACGAGCAGTACTTC. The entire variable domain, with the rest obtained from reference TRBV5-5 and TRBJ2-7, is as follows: DAGVTQSPTHLIKTRGQQVTLRCSPISGHKSVSWYQQVLGQGPQFIFQYYEKEERGRGNFPDRFSARQFPNYSSELNVNALLLGDSALYLCVSSLVPAGDNEQYFGPGTRLTVT.

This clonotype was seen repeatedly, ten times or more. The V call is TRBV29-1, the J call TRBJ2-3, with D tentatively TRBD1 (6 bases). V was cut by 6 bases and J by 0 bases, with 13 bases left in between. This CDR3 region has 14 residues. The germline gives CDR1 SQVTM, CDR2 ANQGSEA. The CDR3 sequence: CSVRGASSTDTQYF. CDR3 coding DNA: TGCAGCGTCAGGGGCGCATCTAGCACAGATACGCAGTATTTT.

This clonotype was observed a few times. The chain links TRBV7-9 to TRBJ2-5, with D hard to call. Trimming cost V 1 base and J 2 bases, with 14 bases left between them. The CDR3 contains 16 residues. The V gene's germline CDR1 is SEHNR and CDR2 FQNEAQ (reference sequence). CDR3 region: CASSLEWARSQETQYF. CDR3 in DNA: TGTGCCAGCAGCTTAGAATGGGCCAGGTCACAAGAGACCCAGTACTTC.

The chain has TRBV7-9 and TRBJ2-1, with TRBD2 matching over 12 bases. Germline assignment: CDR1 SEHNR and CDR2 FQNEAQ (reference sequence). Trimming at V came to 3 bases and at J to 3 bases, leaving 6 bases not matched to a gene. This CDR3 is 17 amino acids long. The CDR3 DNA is TGTGCCAGCAGCTTTTCACTAGCGGGAGGACGCTACAATGAGCAGTTCTTC. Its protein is CASSFSLAGGRYNEQFF.

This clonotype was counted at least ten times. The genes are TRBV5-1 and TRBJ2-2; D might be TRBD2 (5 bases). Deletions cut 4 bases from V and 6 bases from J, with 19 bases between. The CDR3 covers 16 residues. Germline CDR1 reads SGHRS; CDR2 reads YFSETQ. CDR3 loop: CASSHTDQRIAGELFF. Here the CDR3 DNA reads TGCGCCAGCAGCCATACGGACCAGCGGATAGCCGGGGAGCTGTTTTTT.

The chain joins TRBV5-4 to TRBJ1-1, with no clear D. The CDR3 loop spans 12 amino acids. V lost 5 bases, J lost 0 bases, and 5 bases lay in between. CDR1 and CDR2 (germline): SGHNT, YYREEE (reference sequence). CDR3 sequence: CASSPLNTEAFF. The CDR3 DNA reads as TGTGCCAGCAGTCCACTGAACACTGAAGCTTTCTTT. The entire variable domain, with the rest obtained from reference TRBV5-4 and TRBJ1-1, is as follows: ETGVTQSPTHLIKTRGQQVTLRCSSQSGHNTVSWYQQALGQGPQFIFQYYREEENGRGNFPPRFSGLQFPNYSSELNVNALELDDSALYLCASSPLNTEAFFGQGTRLTVV.

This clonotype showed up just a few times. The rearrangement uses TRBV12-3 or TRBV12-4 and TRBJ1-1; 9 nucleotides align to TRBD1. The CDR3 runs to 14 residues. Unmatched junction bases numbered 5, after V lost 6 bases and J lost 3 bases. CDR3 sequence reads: CASRRQGDHTEAFF. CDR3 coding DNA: TGTGCCAGCAGGCGACAGGGGGACCACACTGAAGCTTTCTTT.

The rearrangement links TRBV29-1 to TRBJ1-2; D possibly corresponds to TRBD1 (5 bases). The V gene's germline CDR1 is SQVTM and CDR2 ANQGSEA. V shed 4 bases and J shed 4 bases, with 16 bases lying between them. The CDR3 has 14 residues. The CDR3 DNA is TGCAGCGTTGTCTCAGGGAACCCACTCTATGGCTACACCTTC. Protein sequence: CSVVSGNPLYGYTF.

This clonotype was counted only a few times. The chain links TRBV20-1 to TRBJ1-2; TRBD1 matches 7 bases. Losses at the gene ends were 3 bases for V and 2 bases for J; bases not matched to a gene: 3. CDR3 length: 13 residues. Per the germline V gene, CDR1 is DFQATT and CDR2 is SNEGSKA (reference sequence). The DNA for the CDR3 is TGCAGTGCTAGGGACAGGTTAAACTATGGCTACACCTTC. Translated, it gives CSARDRLNYGYTF.

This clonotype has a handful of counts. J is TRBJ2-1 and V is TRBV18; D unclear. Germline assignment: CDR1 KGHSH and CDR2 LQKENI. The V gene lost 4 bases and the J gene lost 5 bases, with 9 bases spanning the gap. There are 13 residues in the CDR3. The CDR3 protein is CASSLDLNNEQFF. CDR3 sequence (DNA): TGTGCCAGCTCACTGGACCTGAACAATGAGCAGTTCTTC.

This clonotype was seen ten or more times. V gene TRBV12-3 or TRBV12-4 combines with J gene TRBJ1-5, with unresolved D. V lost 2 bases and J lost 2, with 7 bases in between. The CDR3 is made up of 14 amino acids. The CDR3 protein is CASSLIYGNQPQHF. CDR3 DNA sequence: TGTGCCAGCAGTTTAATATACGGCAATCAGCCCCAGCATTTT.